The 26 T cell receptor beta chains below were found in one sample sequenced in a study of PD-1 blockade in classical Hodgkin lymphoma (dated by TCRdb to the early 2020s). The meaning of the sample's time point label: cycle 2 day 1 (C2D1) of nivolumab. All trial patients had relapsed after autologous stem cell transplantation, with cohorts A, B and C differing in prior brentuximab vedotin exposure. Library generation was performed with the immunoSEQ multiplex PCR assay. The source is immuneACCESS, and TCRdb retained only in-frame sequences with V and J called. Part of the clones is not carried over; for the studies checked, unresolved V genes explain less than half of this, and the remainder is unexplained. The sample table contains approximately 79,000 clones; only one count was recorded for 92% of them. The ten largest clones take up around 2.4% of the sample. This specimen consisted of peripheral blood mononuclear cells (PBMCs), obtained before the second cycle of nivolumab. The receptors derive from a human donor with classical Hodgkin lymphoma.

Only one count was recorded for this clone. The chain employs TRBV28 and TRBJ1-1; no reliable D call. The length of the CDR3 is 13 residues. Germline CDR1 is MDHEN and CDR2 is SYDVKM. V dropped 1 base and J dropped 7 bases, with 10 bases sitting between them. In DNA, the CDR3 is TGTGCCAGCAGTTTATATGGGCCTGATGAAGCTTTCTTT. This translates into CASSLYGPDEAFF. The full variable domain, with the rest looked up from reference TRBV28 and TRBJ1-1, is DVKVTQSSRYLVKRTGEKVFLECVQDMDHENMFWYRQDPGLGLRLIYFSYDVKMKEKGDIPEGYSVSREKKERFSLILESASTNQTSMYLCASSLYGPDEAFFGQGTRLTVV.

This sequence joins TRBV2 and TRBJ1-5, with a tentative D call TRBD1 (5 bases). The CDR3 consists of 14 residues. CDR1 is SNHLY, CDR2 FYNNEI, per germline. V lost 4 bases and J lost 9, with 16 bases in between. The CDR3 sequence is CASSGGTADWPQHF. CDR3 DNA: TGTGCCAGCAGTGGGGGGACGGCTGATTGGCCCCAGCATTTT.

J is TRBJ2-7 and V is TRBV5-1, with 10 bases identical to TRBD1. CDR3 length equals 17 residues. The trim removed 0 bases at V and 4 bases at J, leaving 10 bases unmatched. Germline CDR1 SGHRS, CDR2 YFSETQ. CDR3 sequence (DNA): TGCGCCAGCAGCTTGGCCTCCGGGACAGGGGATTTATACGAGCAGTACTTC. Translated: CASSLASGTGDLYEQYF. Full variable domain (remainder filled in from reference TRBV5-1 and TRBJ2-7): KAGVTQTPRYLIKTRGQQVTLSCSPISGHRSVSWYQQTPGQGLQFLFEYFSETQRNKGNFPGRFSGRQFSNSRSEMNVSTLELGDSALYLCASSLASGTGDLYEQYFGPGTRLTVT.

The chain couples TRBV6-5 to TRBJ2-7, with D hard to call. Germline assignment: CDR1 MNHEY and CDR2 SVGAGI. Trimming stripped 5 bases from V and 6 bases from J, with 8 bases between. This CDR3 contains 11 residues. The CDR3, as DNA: TGTGCCAGCAGTGACATCGGCGAGCAGTACTTC. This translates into CASSDIGEQYF.

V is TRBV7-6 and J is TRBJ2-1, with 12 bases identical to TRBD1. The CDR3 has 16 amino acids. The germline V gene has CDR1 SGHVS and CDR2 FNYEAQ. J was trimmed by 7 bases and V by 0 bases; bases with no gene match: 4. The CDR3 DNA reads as TGTGCCAGCAGCTTAGCTGGGACAGGGGGCCGGAATGAGCAGTTCTTC. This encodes CASSLAGTGGRNEQFF.

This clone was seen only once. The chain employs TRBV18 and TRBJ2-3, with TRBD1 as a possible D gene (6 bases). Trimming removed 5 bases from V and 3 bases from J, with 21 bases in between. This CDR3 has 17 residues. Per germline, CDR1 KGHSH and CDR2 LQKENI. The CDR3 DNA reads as TGTGCCAGCTCAGTACAAGGGGGATCAGCCCCGACAGATACGCAGTATTTT. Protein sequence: CASSVQGGSAPTDTQYF.

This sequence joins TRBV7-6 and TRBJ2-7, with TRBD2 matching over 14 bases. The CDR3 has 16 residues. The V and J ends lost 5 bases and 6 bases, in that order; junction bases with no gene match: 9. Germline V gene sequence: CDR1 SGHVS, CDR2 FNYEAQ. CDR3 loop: CASSARLAGGPSEQYF. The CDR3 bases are TGTGCCAGCAGCGCCCGACTAGCGGGAGGGCCCAGCGAGCAGTACTTC.

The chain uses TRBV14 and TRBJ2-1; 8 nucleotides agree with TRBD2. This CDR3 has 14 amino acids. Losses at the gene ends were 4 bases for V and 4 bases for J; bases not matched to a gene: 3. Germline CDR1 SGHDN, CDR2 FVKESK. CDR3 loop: CASSPLAGYNEQFF. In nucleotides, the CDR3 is TGTGCCAGCAGCCCCTTAGCGGGATACAATGAGCAGTTCTTC. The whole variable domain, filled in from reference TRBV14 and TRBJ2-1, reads EAGVTQFPSHSVIEKGQTVTLRCDPISGHDNLYWYRRVMGKEIKFLLHFVKESKQDESGMPNNRFLAERTGGTYSTLKVQPAELEDSGVYFCASSPLAGYNEQFFGPGTRLTVL.

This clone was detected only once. CDR3: CASSLLPLGSLGKNIQYF. The CDR3 region has the DNA TGTGCCAGCAGTTTACTCCCCTTAGGGAGTCTCGGCAAAAACATTCAGTACTTC. V usage is TRBV27 and J usage is TRBJ2-4; TRBD2 is a possible D gene (5 bases). Per the germline V gene, CDR1 is MNHEY and CDR2 is SMNVEV (reference sequence). The CDR3 is 18 amino acids. V lost 2 bases, J lost 3 bases, and 20 bases lay in between.

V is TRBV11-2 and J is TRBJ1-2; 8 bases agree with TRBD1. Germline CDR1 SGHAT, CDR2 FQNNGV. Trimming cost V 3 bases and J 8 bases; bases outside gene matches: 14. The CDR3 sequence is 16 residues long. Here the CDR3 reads CASSLAGTGLRGGYTF. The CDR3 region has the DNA TGTGCCAGCAGCTTGGCTGGGACAGGCCTCAGGGGGGGCTACACCTTC.

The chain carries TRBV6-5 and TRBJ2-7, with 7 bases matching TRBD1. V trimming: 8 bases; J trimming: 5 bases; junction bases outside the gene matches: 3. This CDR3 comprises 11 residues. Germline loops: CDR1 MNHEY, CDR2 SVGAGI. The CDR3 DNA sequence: TGTGCCAGCCCACAGGGGCACGAGCAGTACTTC. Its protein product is CASPQGHEQYF.

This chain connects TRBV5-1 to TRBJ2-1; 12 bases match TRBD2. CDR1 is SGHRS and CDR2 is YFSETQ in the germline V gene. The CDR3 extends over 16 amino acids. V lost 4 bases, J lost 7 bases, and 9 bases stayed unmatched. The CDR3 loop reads CASSTLTSGRSNEQFF. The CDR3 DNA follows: TGCGCCAGCAGCACCTTGACTAGCGGGAGAAGTAATGAGCAGTTCTTC. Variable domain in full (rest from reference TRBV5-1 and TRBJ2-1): KAGVTQTPRYLIKTRGQQVTLSCSPISGHRSVSWYQQTPGQGLQFLFEYFSETQRNKGNFPGRFSGRQFSNSRSEMNVSTLELGDSALYLCASSTLTSGRSNEQFFGPGTRLTVL.

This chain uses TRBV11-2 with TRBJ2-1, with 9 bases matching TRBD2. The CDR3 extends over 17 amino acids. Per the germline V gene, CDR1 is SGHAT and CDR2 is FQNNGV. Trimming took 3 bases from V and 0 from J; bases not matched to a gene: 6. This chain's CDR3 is CASSFTRLAASYNEQFF. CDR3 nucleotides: TGTGCCAGCAGCTTCACTAGACTAGCGGCCTCCTACAATGAGCAGTTCTTC.

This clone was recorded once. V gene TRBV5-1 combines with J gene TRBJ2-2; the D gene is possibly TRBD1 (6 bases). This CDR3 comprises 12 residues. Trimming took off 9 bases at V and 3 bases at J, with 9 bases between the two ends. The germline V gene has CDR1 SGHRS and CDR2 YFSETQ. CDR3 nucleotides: TGCGCCATATACAGGGACACCGGGGAGCTGTTTTTT. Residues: CAIYRDTGELFF.

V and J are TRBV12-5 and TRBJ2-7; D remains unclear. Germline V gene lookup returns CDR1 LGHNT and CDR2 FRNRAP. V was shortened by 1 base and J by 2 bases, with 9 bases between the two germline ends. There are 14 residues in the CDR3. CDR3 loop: CASGLAVAPYEQYF. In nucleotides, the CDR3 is TGTGCTAGTGGTTTGGCAGTTGCCCCCTACGAGCAGTACTTC.

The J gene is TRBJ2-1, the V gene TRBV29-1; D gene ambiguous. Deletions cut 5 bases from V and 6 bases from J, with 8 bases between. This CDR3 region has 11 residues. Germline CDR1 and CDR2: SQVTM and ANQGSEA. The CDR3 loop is CSVLLVNEQFF. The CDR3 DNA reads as TGCAGCGTTCTCCTCGTCAATGAGCAGTTCTTC.

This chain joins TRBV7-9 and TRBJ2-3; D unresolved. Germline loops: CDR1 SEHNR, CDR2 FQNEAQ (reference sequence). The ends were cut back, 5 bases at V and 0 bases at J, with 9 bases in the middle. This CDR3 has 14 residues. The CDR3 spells CASSPFASTDTQYF. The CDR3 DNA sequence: TGTGCCAGCAGCCCTTTCGCGAGCACAGATACGCAGTATTTT.

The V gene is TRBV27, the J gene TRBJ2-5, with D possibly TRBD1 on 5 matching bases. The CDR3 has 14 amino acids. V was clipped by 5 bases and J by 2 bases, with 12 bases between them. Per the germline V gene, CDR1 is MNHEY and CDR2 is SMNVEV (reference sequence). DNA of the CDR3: TGTGCCAGCAGTACCCGACAGAGTCAAGAGACCCAGTACTTC. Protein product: CASSTRQSQETQYF.

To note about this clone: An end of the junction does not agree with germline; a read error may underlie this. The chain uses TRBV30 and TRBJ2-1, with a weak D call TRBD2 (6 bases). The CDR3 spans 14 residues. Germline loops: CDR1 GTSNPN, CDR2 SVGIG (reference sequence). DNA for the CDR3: TGTGCCTGGGGGGTAGGGGAGGAGTTGAATGGGCAGTTCTTC. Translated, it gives CAWGVGEELNGQFF.

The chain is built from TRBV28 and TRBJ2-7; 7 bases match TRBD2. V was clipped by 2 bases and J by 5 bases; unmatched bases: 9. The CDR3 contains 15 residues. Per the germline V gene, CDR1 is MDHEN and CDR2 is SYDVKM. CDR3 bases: TGTGCCAGCAGTTTAAGGGCCCCGGGGGGTGACGAGCAGTACTTC. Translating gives CASSLRAPGGDEQYF.

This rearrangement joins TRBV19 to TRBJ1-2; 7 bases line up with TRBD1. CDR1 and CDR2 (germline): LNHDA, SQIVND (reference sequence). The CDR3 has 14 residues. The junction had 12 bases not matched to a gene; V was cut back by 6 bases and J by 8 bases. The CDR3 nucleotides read TGTGCCAGTAGAAAAGAAGACAGGGCAGGGGGCTACACCTTC. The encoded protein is CASRKEDRAGGYTF.

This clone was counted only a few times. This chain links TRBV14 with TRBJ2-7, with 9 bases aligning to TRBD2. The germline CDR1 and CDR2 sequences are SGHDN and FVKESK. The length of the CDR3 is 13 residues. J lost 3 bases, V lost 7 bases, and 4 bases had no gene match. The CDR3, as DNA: TGTGCCAGCACGACTAGCGGTTACTACGAGCAGTACTTC. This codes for CASTTSGYYEQYF.

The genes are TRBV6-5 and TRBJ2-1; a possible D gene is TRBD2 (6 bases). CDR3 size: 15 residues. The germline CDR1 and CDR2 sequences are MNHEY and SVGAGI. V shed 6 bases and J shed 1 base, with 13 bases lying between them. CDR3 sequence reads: CASRELAWSYNEQFF. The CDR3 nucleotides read TGTGCCAGCAGAGAACTAGCTTGGTCCTACAATGAGCAGTTCTTC.

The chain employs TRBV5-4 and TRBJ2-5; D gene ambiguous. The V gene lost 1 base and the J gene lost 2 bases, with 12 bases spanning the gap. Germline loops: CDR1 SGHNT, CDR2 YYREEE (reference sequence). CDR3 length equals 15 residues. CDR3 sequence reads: CASSLTDSGQETQYF. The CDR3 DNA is TGTGCCAGCAGCTTGACTGATTCGGGTCAAGAGACCCAGTACTTC.

The CDR3 spells CASGLIAGVSYEQYF. The CDR3 bases are TGTGCCAGCGGATTAATAGCGGGAGTTTCCTACGAGCAGTACTTC. J is TRBJ2-7 and V is TRBV7-6; 9 bases fit TRBD2. The CDR3 is made up of 15 amino acids. Trimming cost V 8 bases and J 1 base; bases outside gene matches: 9. CDR1 is SGHVS and CDR2 is FNYEAQ in the germline V gene. Combining the CDR3 with reference TRBV7-6 and TRBJ2-7 gives the whole variable domain GAGVSQSPRYKVTKRGQDVALRCDPISGHVSLYWYRQALGQGPEFLTYFNYEAQQDKSGLPNDRFSAERPEGSISTLTIQRTEQRDSAMYRCASGLIAGVSYEQYFGPGTRLTVT.

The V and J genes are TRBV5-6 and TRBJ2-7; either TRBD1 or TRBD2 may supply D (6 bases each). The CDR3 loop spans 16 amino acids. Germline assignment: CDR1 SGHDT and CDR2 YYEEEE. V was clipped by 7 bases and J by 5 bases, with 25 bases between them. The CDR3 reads CASLQRGTGLFDEQYF. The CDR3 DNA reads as TGTGCCAGCCTTCAAAGGGGGACCGGACTATTCGACGAGCAGTACTTC.